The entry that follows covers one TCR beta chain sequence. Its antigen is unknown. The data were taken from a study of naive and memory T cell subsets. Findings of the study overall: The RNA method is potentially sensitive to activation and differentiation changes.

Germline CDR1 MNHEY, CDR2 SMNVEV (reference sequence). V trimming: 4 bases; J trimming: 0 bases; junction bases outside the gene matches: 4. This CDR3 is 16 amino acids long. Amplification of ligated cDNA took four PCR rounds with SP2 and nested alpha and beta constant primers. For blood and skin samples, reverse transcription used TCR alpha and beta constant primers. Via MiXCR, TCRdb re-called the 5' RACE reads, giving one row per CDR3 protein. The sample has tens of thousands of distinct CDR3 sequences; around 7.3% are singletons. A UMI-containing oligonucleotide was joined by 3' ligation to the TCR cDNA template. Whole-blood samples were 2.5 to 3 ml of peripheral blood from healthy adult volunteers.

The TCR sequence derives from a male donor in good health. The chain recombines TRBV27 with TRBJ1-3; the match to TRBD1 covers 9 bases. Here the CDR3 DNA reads TGTGCCAGCAGTTCTCGGGACAGGGCCTCTGGAAACACCATATATTTT. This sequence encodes CASSSRDRASGNTIYF.